This TCR beta chain was observed in a study of blood T cell repertoires in COVID-19. Study-level background: Collection of acute and convalescent COVID-19 samples took place in the United States, Italy and Spain. T cells, B-cell-depleted T cells, or PBMCs provided the cDNA or gDNA that served as material.

Study processing details: Estimation of nucleated cell counts relied on the amplification of reference gene primers. Assay used: immunoSEQ multiplex PCR; TCRdb lists only in-frame clones, some missing. V and J calls and clone size are given by that table; D and trimming were obtained from the DNA. The sample records hundreds of thousands of clones, roughly 85% being singletons. V shed 2 bases and J shed 7 bases, with 18 bases lying between them. The CDR3 has 15 residues. Germline V gene data show CDR1 as MNHNS and CDR2 as SASEGT. The sequence derives from a human donor in a cohort sampled during active COVID-19. V and J are TRBV6-1 and TRBJ2-7; tentatively, D is TRBD1 (6 bases). The sample was peripheral blood. CDR3 nucleotides: TGTGCCAGCAGTGAACCGGGACAAACTACGGAGGAGCAGTACTTC. It translates to CASSEPGQTTEEQYF.